This T cell receptor beta chain was sequenced during a study of molecular identifiers for immune sequencing clone quantification. Trimming removed 4 bases at V and 2 bases at J, with 7 bases between. This CDR3 spans 13 amino acids. The germline gives CDR1 SNHLY, CDR2 FYNNEI. Whole-study results and caveats: Should identical TCR molecules share a barcode, the sizes of highly expanded clones could be underestimated. Clones carrying above 20 RNA copies accounted for over 97% of effector molecules, under 1% in naive cells.

This clonotype was found many times. The antigen is not known. TCRdb re-called the PCR reads through MiXCR, storing one row per CDR3 protein. The table shows about 97,000 distinct CDR3 sequences, with 24% occurring only once. Sorting defined naive CD8 T cells as CD8+CD4-CCR7+CD45RA+. This receptor was identified in a human donor in good health. Some libraries in this study had Jurkat cell RNA spiked in. This chain links TRBV2 with TRBJ2-3; D remains unclear. Sequencing input: naive CD8+ T cells from blood, with Jurkat cell RNA spiked in. Subset here: FACS-sorted CD8+CD4-CCR7+CD45RA+ naive T cells. CDR3 nucleotide sequence: TGTGCCAGCAGTGCGTGGGCCACAGATACGCAGTATTTT. This translates into CASSAWATDTQYF. The complete variable domain, with remaining parts taken from reference TRBV2 and TRBJ2-3, reads EPEVTQTPSHQVTQMGQEVILRCVPISNHLYFYWYRQILGQKVEFLVSFYNNEISEKSEIFDDQFSVERPDGSNFTLKIRSTKLEDSAMYFCASSAWATDTQYFGPGTRLTVL.